This TCR beta chain was found in a study of persistence of HIV-infected CD4 T cells. General observations from the study: TCR oligoclonality correlated with proviral oligoclonality in the same sorted populations.

Sequencing used immunoSEQ version 4 in survey mode. Clones were sequenced by immunoSEQ multiplex PCR, and TCRdb holds only the in-frame ones, with some missing. The sample includes 23,000 or so clones, approximately 79% of them seen just once. CDR3 length: 16 amino acids. CDR1 is MGHRA and CDR2 is YSYEKL in the germline V gene. Trimming cost V 3 bases and J 0 bases; bases outside gene matches: 4. Overlapping HIV-1 Gag 15-mer peptides at 0.8 to 1 ug per peptide per mL were used. CD4+ T cells upregulating both CD40 ligand and CD69 were sorted as responding cells. For around 17 hours, CD8-depleted PBMCs received anti-CD28/CD49d costimulation, a CD40-blocking antibody and enfuvirtide. This clone occurred a few times. The antigen is not known.

The sample was CD4+ T cells sorted from PBMCs after roughly 18-hour stimulation, taken from a patient who received antiretroviral therapy. This receptor was taken from an adult man with HIV who was CMV-seropositive. The chain recombines TRBV4-1 with TRBJ2-7; the match to TRBD2 covers 11 bases. The CDR3 is CASSHQGLAASYEQYF. The CDR3 DNA is TGCGCCAGCAGCCATCAGGGACTAGCGGCCTCCTACGAGCAGTACTTC.